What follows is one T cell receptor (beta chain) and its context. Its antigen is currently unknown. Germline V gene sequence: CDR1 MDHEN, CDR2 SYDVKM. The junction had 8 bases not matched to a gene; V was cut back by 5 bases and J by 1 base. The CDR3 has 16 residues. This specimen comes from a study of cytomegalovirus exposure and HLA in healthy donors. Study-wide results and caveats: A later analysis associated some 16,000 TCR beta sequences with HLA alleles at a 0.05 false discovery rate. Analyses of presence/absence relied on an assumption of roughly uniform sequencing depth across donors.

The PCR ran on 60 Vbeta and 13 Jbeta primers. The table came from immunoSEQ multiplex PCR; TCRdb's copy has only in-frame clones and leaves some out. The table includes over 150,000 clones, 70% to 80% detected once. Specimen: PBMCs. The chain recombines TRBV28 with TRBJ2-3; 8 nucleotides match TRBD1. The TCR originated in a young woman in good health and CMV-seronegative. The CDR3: CASSISDRVGTDTQYF. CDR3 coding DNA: TGTGCCAGCAGTATCTCGGACAGGGTTGGCACAGATACGCAGTATTTT. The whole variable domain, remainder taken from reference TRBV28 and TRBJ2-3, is DVKVTQSSRYLVKRTGEKVFLECVQDMDHENMFWYRQDPGLGLRLIYFSYDVKMKEKGDIPEGYSVSREKKERFSLILESASTNQTSMYLCASSISDRVGTDTQYFGPGTRLTVL.